One sample yielded the 15 T cell receptor beta chains listed below, sequenced in a study of blood T cells in healthy people across ages. For the second PCR, which ran for about 7 to 11 cycles, a sample-barcoded 5' primer and a J-beta primer mix were used. TCRdb fed the 5' RACE reads into MiXCR, producing one record per CDR3 protein. This sample has approximately 810,000 distinct CDR3 sequences, with 29% found just once. The sequencing input was blood. The receptors shown here come from a woman older than 75 in good health.

This clonotype came up many times. The chain uses TRBV20-1 and TRBJ2-5, with 9 positions matching TRBD1. This CDR3 spans 14 amino acids. Unmatched junction bases numbered 8, after V lost 5 bases and J lost 4 bases. Germline CDR1 reads DFQATT; CDR2 reads SNEGSKA (reference sequence). The CDR3: CSARDRDGVETQYF. The CDR3 DNA is TGCAGTGCTCGGGACAGGGATGGGGTAGAGACCCAGTACTTC.

Regarding this clonotype: This may be a read error: a much more frequent sequence differs by one nucleotide. V is TRBV20-1 and J is TRBJ1-2; 9 bases are shared with TRBD1. CDR1 is DFQATT, CDR2 SNEGSKA, per germline (reference sequence). CDR3 length equals 15 residues. The CDR3 spells CSARDRDRDNYGHTF. CDR3 sequence (DNA): TGCAGTGCTAGAGATCGGGACAGGGACAACTATGGCCACACCTTC.

In this sample, this clonotype turned up a few times. The genes are TRBV11-2 and TRBJ2-6; 8 nucleotides match TRBD1. The V gene's germline CDR1 is SGHAT and CDR2 FQNNGV. The CDR3 consists of 15 residues. V was clipped by 7 bases and J by 1 base; unmatched bases: 3. The CDR3 sequence: CASTRQGSGANVLTF. The CDR3 DNA is TGTGCCAGCACCCGACAGGGGTCTGGGGCCAACGTCCTGACTTTC. Together with reference TRBV11-2 and TRBJ2-6, the CDR3 gives the full variable domain: EAGVAQSPRYKIIEKRQSVAFWCNPISGHATLYWYQQILGQGPKLLIQFQNNGVVDDSQLPKDRFSAERLKGVDSTLKIQPAKLEDSAVYLCASTRQGSGANVLTFGAGSRLTVL.

In the case of this clonotype: Possible read error: a much larger clone is one base away. The V and J genes are TRBV6-2 or TRBV6-3 and TRBJ2-1, with D perhaps matching TRBD2 (6 bases). The CDR3 has 14 amino acids. The germline CDR1 and CDR2 sequences are MNHEY and SVGEGT. V shed 6 bases and J shed 0 bases, with 9 bases lying between them. In DNA, the CDR3 is TGTGCCAGCAGGGACGGGGGCTCCTACAATGAGCAGTTCTTC. Residues: CASRDGGSYNEQFF.

This clonotype was recorded many times. The chain is built from TRBV20-1 and TRBJ2-5, with TRBD2 matching 7 bases. CDR3 length equals 15 residues. Germline V gene data show CDR1 as DFQATT and CDR2 as SNEGSKA (reference sequence). The V gene end was trimmed by 6 bases and the J gene end by 1 base; junction bases not matched to a gene: 11. The CDR3 region is CSAPAGGGFQETQYF. The CDR3 DNA reads TGCAGTGCCCCGGCGGGCGGGGGATTCCAAGAGACCCAGTACTTC.

The chain recombines TRBV18 with TRBJ2-3; possibly TRBD2 for D (6 bases). This CDR3 contains 18 residues. CDR1 is KGHSH and CDR2 is LQKENI in the germline V gene. The germline V and J ends were trimmed by 3 bases and 0 bases, with 19 bases remaining between them. CDR3 coding DNA: TGTGCCAGCTCACCCGTCCAAAAGCGCGGGGTGAGCACAGATACGCAGTATTTT. This sequence encodes CASSPVQKRGVSTDTQYF.

The sample holds many counts of this clonotype. A junction end diverges from the germline sequence, so it may reflect a read error. The chain carries TRBV19 and TRBJ1-2, with 7 positions matching TRBD1. CDR3 length: 14 residues. Germline CDR1 reads LNHDA; CDR2 reads SQIVND (reference sequence). DNA for the CDR3: TGTGCCAGCAGTAGGACAGGATCCAACTATGGCTACACCTTC. Translated: CASSRTGSNYGYTF. Full variable domain (missing parts from reference TRBV19 and TRBJ1-2): DGGITQSPKYLFRKEGQNVTLSCEQNLNHDAMYWYRQDPGQGLRLIYYSQIVNDFQKGDIAEGYSVSREKKESFPLTVTSAQKNPTAFYLCASSRTGSNYGYTFGSGTRLTVV.

This clonotype showed up many times. This clone may be a read error of a much larger clone one base away. V and J are TRBV10-3 and TRBJ2-5; D call uncertain. CDR3 length: 13 residues. Trimming cost V 10 bases and J 11 bases, with 23 bases left between them. The germline V gene encodes CDR1 ENHRY and CDR2 SYGVKD. The CDR3 DNA is TGTGCCACCGCCGGTAGTTTTGACCAGGAGCAGTACTTC. Translating it yields CATAGSFDQEQYF.

This clonotype has just a few counts. The chain employs TRBV12-3 or TRBV12-4 and TRBJ1-1; 7 positions agree with TRBD1. CDR3 size: 12 residues. The J segment lost 6 bases and the V segment lost 6 bases, leaving 4 bases of the junction unmatched. The CDR3 spells CASSMTGSEAFF. The DNA for the CDR3 is TGTGCCAGCAGCATGACAGGGTCTGAAGCTTTCTTT.

This clonotype has ten or more counts. The chain couples TRBV7-2 to TRBJ2-7; D call uncertain. The CDR3 extends over 13 amino acids. V shed 6 bases and J shed 4 bases, with 13 bases lying between them. Germline V CDR1 and CDR2: SGHTA, FQGNSA. The CDR3 DNA reads TGTGCCAGCAGTCCCATGAGGAGATACGAGCAGTACTTC. Translation: CASSPMRRYEQYF. The complete variable domain, with remaining parts taken from reference TRBV7-2 and TRBJ2-7, reads GAGVSQSPSNKVTEKGKDVELRCDPISGHTALYWYRQSLGQGLEFLIYFQGNSAPDKSGLPSDRFSAERTGGSVSTLTIQRTQQEDSAVYLCASSPMRRYEQYFGPGTRLTVT.

Many counts were recorded for this clonotype. The chain recombines TRBV12-3 or TRBV12-4 with TRBJ2-1; 9 bases map to TRBD1. The CDR3 extends over 15 amino acids. V gave up 6 bases and J gave up 3 bases; unmatched junction bases: 6. CDR3 loop: CASSPQGALYNEQFF. The CDR3 DNA reads TGTGCCAGCAGCCCACAGGGGGCCCTCTACAATGAGCAGTTCTTC.

This clonotype was observed at least ten times. V and J are TRBV5-1 and TRBJ2-7; D may correspond to TRBD1 or TRBD2 (7 bases each). The length of the CDR3 is 14 residues. Deletions cut 1 base from V and 4 bases from J, with 12 bases between. Germline V gene sequence: CDR1 SGHRS, CDR2 YFSETQ. CDR3 coding DNA: TGCGCCAGCAGCTTGAGCGGGACAGATTACGAGCAGTACTTC. It specifies CASSLSGTDYEQYF. Looking up the rest from reference TRBV5-1 and TRBJ2-7 gives the full variable domain: KAGVTQTPRYLIKTRGQQVTLSCSPISGHRSVSWYQQTPGQGLQFLFEYFSETQRNKGNFPGRFSGRQFSNSRSEMNVSTLELGDSALYLCASSLSGTDYEQYFGPGTRLTVT.

The chain has TRBV15 and TRBJ2-5; 9 positions agree with TRBD1. Germline V lookup: CDR1 LNHNV, CDR2 YYDKDF (reference sequence). V shed 8 bases, J shed 5 bases, and the junction held 6 bases outside the gene matches. The CDR3 is made up of 13 amino acids. The CDR3 spells CATSGTGTETQYF. The CDR3, as DNA: TGTGCCACCTCCGGGACAGGGACCGAGACCCAGTACTTC.

Ten or more counts support this clonotype. The chain couples TRBV29-1 to TRBJ1-2; D ambiguous. The length of the CDR3 is 13 residues. The germline V gene has CDR1 SQVTM and CDR2 ANQGSEA. Deletions cut 5 bases from V and 0 bases from J, with 10 bases between. CDR3 sequence reads: CSVLGGTNYGYTF. The CDR3 bases are TGCAGCGTTTTGGGTGGAACTAACTATGGCTACACCTTC.

Concerning this clonotype itself: This may come from a read error, since a much larger clone is one base off. This rearrangement joins TRBV7-2 to TRBJ2-1; the D gene is possibly TRBD1 (6 bases). The CDR3 has 14 amino acids. V was cut by 5 bases and J by 9 bases, with 17 bases left in between. Germline V CDR1 and CDR2: SGHTA, FQGNSA. CDR3 nucleotides: TGTGCCAGCAGCCAGGACAGTCAAGGGGGTGAGCAGTTCTTC. Translated, it gives CASSQDSQGGEQFF.